This TCR beta chain was obtained from a study of blood T cell repertoires in COVID-19. The wider study: Both acute and convalescent COVID-19 samples were obtained from the United States, Italy and Spain.

This clone has just one count. Sequenced by immunoSEQ multiplex PCR; TCRdb stores in-frame clones only, minus some. The sample comprises almost 95,000 clones, around 72% of which are singletons, and roughly 25% rests with the top ten. The CDR3 totals 14 residues. Trimming pared 4 bases from V and 6 bases from J, leaving 15 bases between. Germline CDR1 SGHTS, CDR2 YDEGEE. The chain is built from TRBV5-8 and TRBJ2-3, with D maybe TRBD2 (5 bases). The receptor comes from a woman aged 55-70 years in a cohort sampled during active or convalescent COVID-19. Specimen: peripheral blood. CDR3 coding DNA: TGTGCCAGCAGCCCCCATACGGGGTGGGATACGCAGTATTTT. Residues: CASSPHTGWDTQYF.